This T cell receptor beta chain was sequenced for a study of metastatic and nonmetastatic thyroid tumors. The wider study: For malignant and benign thyroid patients, tumor or nodule tissue and blood were the sources whose repertoires were compared.

TCRdb re-clonotyped the PCR reads via MiXCR. This table has about 38,000 clones, approximately 51% appearing once. The CDR3 runs to 15 residues. With 4 bases clipped from V and 7 bases from J, the junction kept 11 bases outside the gene matches. CDR1 DFQATT and CDR2 SNEGSKA come from the germline V gene (reference sequence). No patient had received any treatment before thyroid surgery. The TCR originated in a male donor with papillary thyroid cancer or a benign thyroid nodule (not recorded which). Some clones in this sample may be carry-over from other donors' samples. This chain joins TRBV20-1 and TRBJ2-2, with 8 bases lining up with TRBD2. The sequenced sample consisted of tumor tissue. In DNA, the CDR3 is TGCAGTGCTAAAGACCAGACTAGCGATAGCGGGGAGCTGTTTTTT. Translation gives CSAKDQTSDSGELFF.